The sequence of this T cell receptor beta chain was determined in a study of blood T cell repertoires in COVID-19. CDR3 size: 13 residues. Germline assignment: CDR1 SGHRS and CDR2 YFSETQ. With 5 bases clipped from V and 4 bases from J, the junction kept 3 bases outside the gene matches. Original processing notes: How many nucleated cells were present was estimated from reference gene primer amplification. The repertoire was sequenced with immunoSEQ multiplex PCR; TCRdb's copy has only in-frame clones and lacks some. That table furnishes V, J and clone size, whereas the DNA furnished D and trimming. The table has 300,000 to 400,000 clones, approximately 90% seen once; the top ten hold around 0.97%. Living in 24 US areas, the participants were between roughly 18 and 90 years of age. Cohorts were based on clinical histories the participants reported.

Sequenced sample: PBMCs or T cells enriched from blood (not recorded which). This TCR derives from a woman aged 30 to 39 with acute COVID-19. The genes are TRBV5-1 and TRBJ1-2; 9 bases align to TRBD1. CDR3: CASRMDRGYGYTF. CDR3 coding DNA: TGCGCCAGCAGGATGGACAGGGGCTATGGCTACACCTTC.